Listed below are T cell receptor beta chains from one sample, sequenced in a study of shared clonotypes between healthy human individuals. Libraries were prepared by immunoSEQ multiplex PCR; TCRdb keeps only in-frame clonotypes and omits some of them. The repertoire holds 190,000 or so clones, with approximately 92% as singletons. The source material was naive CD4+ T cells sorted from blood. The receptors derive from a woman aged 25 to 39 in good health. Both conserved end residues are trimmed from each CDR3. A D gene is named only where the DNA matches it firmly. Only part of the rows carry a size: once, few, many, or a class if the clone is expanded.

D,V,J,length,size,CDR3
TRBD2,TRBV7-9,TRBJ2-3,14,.,ASSLVASGSTDTQY
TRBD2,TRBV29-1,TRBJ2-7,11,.,SIKLAGGDEQY
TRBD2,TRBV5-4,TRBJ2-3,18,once,ASSLGVGGMTSGFTDTQY
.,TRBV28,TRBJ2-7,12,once,ASSGPGTNYEQY
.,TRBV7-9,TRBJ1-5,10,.,ASSSPPEPQH
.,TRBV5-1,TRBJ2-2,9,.,ASRGTGELF
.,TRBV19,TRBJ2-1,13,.,ASSISATSYNEQF
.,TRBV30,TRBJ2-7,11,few,AWTKDFSYEQY
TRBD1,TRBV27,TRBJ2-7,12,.,ASSTPGTGGEQY
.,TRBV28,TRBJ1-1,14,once,ASSLWQGLGNTEAF
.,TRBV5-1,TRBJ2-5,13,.,ASSLTGTLQETQY
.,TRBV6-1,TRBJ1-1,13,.,ASRTGGAMNTEAF
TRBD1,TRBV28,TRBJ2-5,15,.,ASSPPSPGTDQETQY
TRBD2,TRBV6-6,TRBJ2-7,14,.,ASSPPGGRRSYEQY
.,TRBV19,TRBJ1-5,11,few,ASSISSWQPQH
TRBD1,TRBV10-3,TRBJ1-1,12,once,AIGKTGVATEAF
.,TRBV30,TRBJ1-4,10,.,ASASTNEKLF
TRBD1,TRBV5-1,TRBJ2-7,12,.,ASSLYRGRDEQY
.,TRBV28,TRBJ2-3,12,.,ASRGYRVADTQY
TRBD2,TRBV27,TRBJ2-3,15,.,ASSLDIAGIDTDTQY
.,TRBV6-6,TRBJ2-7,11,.,ASSFSLTYEQY
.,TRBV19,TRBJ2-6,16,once,ASSIFGYRTSGANVLT
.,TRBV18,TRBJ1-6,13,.,ASSPESLTNSPLH
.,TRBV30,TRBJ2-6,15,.,AWSVVHSGTGANVLT